This T cell receptor (beta chain) came from a study of early T cells in non-severe SARS-CoV-2 infection. About the research overall: Unpaired chains resulted from sequencing bulk RNA of unsorted whole blood. Study-level points and caveats: In VDJdb matching, anti-spike CD8 responses were favored while private and CD4 specificities went missing.

The germline V gene encodes CDR1 SNHLY and CDR2 FYNNEI. Trimming took 6 bases from V and 2 from J, leaving 7 bases between them. The CDR3 runs to 12 residues. In regard to this clonotype: What it recognizes is unknown.

cDNA molecules, individually, were tagged with unique molecular identifiers. MiXCR, applied by TCRdb to the 5' RACE reads, yields one record per CDR3 protein. Among around 84,000 distinct CDR3 sequences listed, about an eighth were seen once. The sample was whole blood. The clonotype originates from an adult who was a healthcare worker with PCR-confirmed SARS-CoV-2 infection or an uninfected control (not recorded which). The J gene is TRBJ1-2, the V gene TRBV2; no clear D gene. This CDR3 reads CASSDGNYGYTF. Here the CDR3 DNA reads TGTGCCAGCAGCGACGGAAACTATGGCTACACCTTC.